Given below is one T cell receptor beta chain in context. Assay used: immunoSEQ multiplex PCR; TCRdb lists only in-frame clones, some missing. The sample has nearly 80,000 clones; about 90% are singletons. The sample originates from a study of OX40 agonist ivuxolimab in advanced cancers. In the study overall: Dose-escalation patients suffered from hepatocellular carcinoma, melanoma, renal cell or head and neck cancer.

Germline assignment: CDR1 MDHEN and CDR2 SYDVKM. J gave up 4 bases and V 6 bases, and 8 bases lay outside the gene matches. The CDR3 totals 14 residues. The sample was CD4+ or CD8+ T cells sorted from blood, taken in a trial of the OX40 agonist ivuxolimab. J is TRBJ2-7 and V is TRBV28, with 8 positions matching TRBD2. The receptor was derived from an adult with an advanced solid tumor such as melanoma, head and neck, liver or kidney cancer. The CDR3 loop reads CASRLAGPVYEQYF. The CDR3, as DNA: TGTGCCAGCAGGCTAGCGGGCCCAGTATACGAGCAGTACTTC.